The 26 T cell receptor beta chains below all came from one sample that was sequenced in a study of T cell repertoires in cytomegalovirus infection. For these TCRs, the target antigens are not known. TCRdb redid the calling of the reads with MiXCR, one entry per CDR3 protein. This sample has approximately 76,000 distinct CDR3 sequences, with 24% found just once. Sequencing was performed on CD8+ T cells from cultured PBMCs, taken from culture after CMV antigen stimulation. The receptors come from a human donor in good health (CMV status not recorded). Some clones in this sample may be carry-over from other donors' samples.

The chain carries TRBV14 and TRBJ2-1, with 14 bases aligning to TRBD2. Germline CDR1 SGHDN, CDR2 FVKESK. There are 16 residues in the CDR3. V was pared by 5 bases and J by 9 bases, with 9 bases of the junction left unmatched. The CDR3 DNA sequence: TGTGCCAGCAGCTTGACTAGCGGGGGGGCCGGGGGTGAGCAGTTCTTC. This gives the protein CASSLTSGGAGGEQFF.

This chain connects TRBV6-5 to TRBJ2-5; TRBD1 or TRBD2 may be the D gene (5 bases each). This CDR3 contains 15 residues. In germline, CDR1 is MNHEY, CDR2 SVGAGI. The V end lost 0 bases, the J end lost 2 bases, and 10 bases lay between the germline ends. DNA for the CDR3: TGTGCCAGCAGTTACTCGTCGGGACGGCAAGAGACCCAGTACTTC. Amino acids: CASSYSSGRQETQYF.

The CDR3 loop is CASSPERDRLNEKLFF. CDR3 sequence (DNA): TGTGCCAGCTCACCCGAAAGGGACAGACTTAATGAAAAACTGTTTTTT. The chain combines TRBV18 with TRBJ1-4; 7 bases agree with TRBD1. This CDR3 comprises 16 residues. Trimming at V came to 3 bases and at J to 4 bases, leaving 8 bases not matched to a gene. Germline-derived CDR1 and CDR2 are KGHSH and LQKENI.

As DNA, the CDR3 is TGTGCCAGCAGTTCATCGCCCTCCTCTAACTATGGCTACACCTTC. This codes for CASSSSPSSNYGYTF. The chain recombines TRBV28 with TRBJ1-2; D is undetermined. The CDR3 runs to 15 residues. The V gene's germline CDR1 is MDHEN and CDR2 SYDVKM. The V gene lost 4 bases and the J gene lost 0 bases, with 12 bases spanning the gap.

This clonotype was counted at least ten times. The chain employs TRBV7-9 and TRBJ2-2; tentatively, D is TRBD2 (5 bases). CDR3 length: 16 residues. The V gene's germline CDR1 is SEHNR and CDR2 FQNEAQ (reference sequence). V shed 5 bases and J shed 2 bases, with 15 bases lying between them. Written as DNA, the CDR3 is TGTGCCAGCAGCGCGGACTCTCCAATTAACACCGGGGAGCTGTTTTTT. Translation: CASSADSPINTGELFF. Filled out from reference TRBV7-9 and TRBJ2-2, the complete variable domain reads DTGVSQNPRHKITKRGQNVTFRCDPISEHNRLYWYRQTLGQGPEFLTYFQNEAQLEKSRLLSDRFSAERPKGSFSTLEIQRTEQGDSAMYLCASSADSPINTGELFFGEGSRLTVL.

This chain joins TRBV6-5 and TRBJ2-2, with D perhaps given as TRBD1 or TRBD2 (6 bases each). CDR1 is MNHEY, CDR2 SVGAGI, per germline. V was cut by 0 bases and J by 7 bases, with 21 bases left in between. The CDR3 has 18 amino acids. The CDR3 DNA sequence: TGTGCCAGCAGTTACTCGAGGGGGATGGGGGGCCGGGGCGGGGAGCTGTTTTTT. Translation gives CASSYSRGMGGRGGELFF.

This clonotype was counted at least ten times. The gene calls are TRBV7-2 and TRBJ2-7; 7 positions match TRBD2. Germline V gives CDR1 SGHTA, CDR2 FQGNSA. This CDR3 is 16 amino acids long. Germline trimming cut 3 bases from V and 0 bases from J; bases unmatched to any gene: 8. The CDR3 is CASSFSHRGSSYEQYF. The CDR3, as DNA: TGTGCCAGCAGCTTCTCCCATCGCGGGAGCTCCTACGAGCAGTACTTC.

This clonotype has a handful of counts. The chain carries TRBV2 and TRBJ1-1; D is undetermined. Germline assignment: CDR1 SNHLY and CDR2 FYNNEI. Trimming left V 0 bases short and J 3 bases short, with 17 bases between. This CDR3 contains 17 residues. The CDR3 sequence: CASSEALLPGKDTEAFF. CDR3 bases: TGTGCCAGCAGTGAAGCGCTTCTACCGGGAAAAGACACTGAAGCTTTCTTT.

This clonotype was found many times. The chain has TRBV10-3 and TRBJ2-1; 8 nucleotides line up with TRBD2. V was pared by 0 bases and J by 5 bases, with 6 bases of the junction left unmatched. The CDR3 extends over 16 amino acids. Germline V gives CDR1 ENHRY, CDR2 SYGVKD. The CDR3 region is CAISESSAGDHNEQFF. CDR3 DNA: TGTGCCATCAGTGAGTCTTCAGCGGGAGACCACAATGAGCAGTTCTTC.

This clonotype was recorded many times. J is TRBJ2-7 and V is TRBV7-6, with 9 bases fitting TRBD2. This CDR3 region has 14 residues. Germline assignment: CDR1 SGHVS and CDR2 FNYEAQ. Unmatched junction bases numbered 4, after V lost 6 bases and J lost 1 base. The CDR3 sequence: CASSPTSGSYEQYF. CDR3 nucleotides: TGTGCCAGCAGTCCGACTAGCGGATCCTACGAGCAGTACTTC.

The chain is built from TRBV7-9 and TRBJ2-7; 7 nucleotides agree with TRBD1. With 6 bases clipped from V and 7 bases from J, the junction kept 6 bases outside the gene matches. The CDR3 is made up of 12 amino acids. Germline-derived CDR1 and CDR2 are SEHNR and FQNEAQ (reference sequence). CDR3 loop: CASRDRQGEQYF. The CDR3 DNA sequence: TGTGCCAGCAGGGATAGACAGGGTGAGCAGTACTTC.

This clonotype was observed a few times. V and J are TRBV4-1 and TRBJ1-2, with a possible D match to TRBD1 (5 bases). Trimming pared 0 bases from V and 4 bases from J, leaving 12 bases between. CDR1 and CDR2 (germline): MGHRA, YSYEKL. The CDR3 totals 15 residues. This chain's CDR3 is CASSQELGPAYGYTF. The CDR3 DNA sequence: TGCGCCAGCAGCCAAGAACTGGGACCCGCCTATGGCTACACCTTC.

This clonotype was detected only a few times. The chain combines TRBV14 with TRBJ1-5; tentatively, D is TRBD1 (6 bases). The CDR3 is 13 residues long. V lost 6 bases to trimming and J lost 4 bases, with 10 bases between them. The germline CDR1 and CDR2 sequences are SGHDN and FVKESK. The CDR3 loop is CASSQQGNQPQHF. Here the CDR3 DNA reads TGTGCCAGCAGTCAACAGGGAAATCAGCCCCAGCATTTT.

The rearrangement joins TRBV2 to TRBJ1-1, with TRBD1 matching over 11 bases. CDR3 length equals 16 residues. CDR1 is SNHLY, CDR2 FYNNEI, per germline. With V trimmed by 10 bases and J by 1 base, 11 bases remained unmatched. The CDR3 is CATHGQGAAWNTEAFF. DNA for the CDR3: TGTGCCACTCACGGACAGGGGGCGGCCTGGAACACTGAAGCTTTCTTT.

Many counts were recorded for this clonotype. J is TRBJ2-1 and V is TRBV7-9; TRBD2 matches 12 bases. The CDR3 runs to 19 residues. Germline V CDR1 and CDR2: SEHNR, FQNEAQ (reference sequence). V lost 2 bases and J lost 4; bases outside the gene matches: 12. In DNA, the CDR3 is TGTGCCAGCAGCTTACCGGACTCTAGCGGGAGGGCCGGGTACAATGAGCAGTTCTTC. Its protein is CASSLPDSSGRAGYNEQFF.

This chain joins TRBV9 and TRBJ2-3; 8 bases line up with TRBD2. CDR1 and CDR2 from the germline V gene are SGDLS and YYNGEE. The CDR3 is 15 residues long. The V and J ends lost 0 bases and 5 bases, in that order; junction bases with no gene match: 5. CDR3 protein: CASSVEGLEGDTQYF. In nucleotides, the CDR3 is TGTGCCAGCAGCGTAGAGGGACTAGAAGGAGATACGCAGTATTTT.

DNA for the CDR3: TGTGCCAGCACCCGTGGTGGGCCCCCCTACGAGCAGTACTTC. Residues: CASTRGGPPYEQYF. The chain combines TRBV6-1 with TRBJ2-7; D gene ambiguous. Germline loops: CDR1 MNHNS, CDR2 SASEGT. Trimming removed 7 bases at V and 2 bases at J, with 15 bases between. The CDR3 sequence is 14 residues long.

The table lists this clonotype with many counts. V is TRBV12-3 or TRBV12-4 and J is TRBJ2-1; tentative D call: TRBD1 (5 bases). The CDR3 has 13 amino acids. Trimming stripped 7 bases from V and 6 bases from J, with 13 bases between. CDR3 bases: TGTGCCAGCACCTTCGGCAGGGCCAATGAGCAGTTCTTC. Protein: CASTFGRANEQFF.

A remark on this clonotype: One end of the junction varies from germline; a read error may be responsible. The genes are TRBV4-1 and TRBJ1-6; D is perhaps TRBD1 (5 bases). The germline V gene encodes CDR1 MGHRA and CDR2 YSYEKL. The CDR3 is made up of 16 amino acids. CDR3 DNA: TGTGCCAGCAGCCAAAGCGCCAGGGTGACGAATTCACCCCTCCACTTT. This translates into CASSQSARVTNSPLHF.

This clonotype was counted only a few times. The CDR3 spells CASKFWARRGPSQPQHF. The DNA for the CDR3 is TGTGCCAGCAAATTTTGGGCCCGCAGGGGGCCCAGTCAGCCCCAGCATTTT. The chain uses TRBV12-3 or TRBV12-4 and TRBJ1-5, with TRBD1 matching over 8 bases. The CDR3 runs 17 residues. V shed 7 bases and J 6 bases; nucleotides not matched to a gene: 17.

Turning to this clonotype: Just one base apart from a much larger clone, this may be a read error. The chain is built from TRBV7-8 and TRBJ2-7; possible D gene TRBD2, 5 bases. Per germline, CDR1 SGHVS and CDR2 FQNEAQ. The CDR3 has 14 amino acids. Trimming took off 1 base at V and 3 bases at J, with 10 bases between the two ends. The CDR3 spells CASSLEELVYEQYF. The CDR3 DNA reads TGTGCCAGCAGCTTAGAGGAACTAGTCTACGAGCAGTACTTC. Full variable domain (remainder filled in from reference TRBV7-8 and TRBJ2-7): GAGVSQSPRYKVAKRGQDVALRCDPISGHVSLFWYQQALGQGPEFLTYFQNEAQLDKSGLPSDRFFAERPEGSVSTLKIQRTQQEDSAVYLCASSLEELVYEQYFGPGTRLTVT.

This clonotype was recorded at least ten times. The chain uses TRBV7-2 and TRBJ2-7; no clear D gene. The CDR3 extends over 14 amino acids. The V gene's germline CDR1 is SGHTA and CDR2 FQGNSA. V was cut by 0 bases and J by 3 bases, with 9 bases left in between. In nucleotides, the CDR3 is TGTGCCAGCAGCTTAGCCGTCGGCAACTACGAGCAGTACTTC. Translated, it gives CASSLAVGNYEQYF.

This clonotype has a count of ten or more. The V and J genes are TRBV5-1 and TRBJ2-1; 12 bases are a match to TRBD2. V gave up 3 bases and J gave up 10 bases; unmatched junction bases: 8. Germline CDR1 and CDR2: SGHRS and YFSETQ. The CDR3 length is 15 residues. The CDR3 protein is CASSWTSGATSEQFF. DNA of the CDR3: TGCGCCAGCAGCTGGACTAGCGGGGCTACAAGCGAGCAGTTCTTC.

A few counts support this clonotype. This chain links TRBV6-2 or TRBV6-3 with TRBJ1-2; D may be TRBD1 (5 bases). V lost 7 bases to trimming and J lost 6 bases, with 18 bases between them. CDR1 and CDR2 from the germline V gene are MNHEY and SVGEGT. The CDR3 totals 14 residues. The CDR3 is CASTKPRELDGYTF. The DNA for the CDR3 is TGTGCCAGCACAAAGCCCAGGGAACTCGATGGCTACACCTTC.

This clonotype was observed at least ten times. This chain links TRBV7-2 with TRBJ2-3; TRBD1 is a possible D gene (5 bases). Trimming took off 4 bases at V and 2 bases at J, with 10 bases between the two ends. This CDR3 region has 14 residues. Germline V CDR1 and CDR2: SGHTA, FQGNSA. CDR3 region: CASSYAGFTDTQYF. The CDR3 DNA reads TGTGCCAGCAGCTACGCAGGGTTCACAGATACGCAGTATTTT.

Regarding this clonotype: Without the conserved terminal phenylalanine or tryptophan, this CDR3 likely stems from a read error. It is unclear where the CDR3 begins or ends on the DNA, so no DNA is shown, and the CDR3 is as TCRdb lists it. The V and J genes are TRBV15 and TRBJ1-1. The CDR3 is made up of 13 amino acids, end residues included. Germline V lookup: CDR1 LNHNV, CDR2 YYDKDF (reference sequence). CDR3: CATSRDQAGSPKV.